The rows below give T cell receptor beta chains drawn from one sample of a study of T-cell reconstitution after alpha-beta-depleted transplantation in children. TCRdb reprocessed the PCR reads with MiXCR, giving one entry per CDR3 protein. Of a few hundred thousand distinct CDR3 sequences in the sample, roughly a quarter were seen once. The source was PBMCs, mostly from graft donor cells, collected 360 days after TCRalphabeta/CD19-depleted stem cell transplant. All receptors derive from a female patient aged 2-10 years who had a stem cell transplant for congenital amegakaryocytic thrombocytopenia, so the T cells may come from the graft donor. The CDR3 runs from the conserved cysteine through the conserved F or W. D genes are given only for firm matches. Size is omitted from some rows. Given values are once, few, many or a class for expanded clones.

d_call	j_call	v_call	clone_size	cdr3_aa	cdr3_nt
-	TRBJ2-1	TRBV29-1	-	CSGAGTNYNEQFF	TGCAGCGGAGCCGGGACAAACTACAATGAGCAGTTCTTC
-	TRBJ2-1	TRBV5-1	many	CASSPPTGEQFF	TGCGCCAGCAGCCCCCCGACCGGTGAGCAGTTCTTC
-	TRBJ2-2	TRBV5-1	few	CASSPYLPPRGNTGELFF	TGCGCCAGCAGCCCCTACCTCCCACCACGCGGGAACACCGGGGAGCTGTTTTTT
TRBD2	TRBJ2-3	TRBV10-3	few	CAITASGRELDTQYF	TGTGCCATCACAGCTAGCGGGAGAGAGTTAGATACGCAGTATTTT
-	TRBJ1-5	TRBV4-1	-	CASSQVAGNNQPQHF	TGCGCCAGCAGCCAAGTCGCAGGGAATAATCAGCCCCAGCATTTT
-	TRBJ2-2	TRBV5-1	-	CASSSGLYTGELFF	TGCGCCAGCAGTTCGGGACTGTACACCGGGGAGCTGTTTTTT
TRBD2	TRBJ2-5	TRBV20-1	-	CGALTSGEARETQYF	TGCGGTGCTCTGACTAGCGGGGAAGCAAGGGAGACCCAGTACTTC
-	TRBJ2-7	TRBV7-8	-	CASSFRDGPDEQYF	TGTGCCAGCAGCTTTCGGGACGGTCCGGACGAGCAGTACTTC
-	TRBJ2-1	TRBV5-1	-	CTSSLRRDEQFF	TGCACCAGCAGCTTGAGGAGGGATGAGCAGTTCTTC
TRBD2	TRBJ2-5	TRBV12-3/TRBV12-4	-	CASSLVGGEETQYF	TGTGCCAGCAGTTTAGTTGGGGGGGAAGAGACCCAGTACTTC
-	TRBJ2-1	TRBV11-2	-	CASSLAPGEQFF	TGTGCCAGCAGCTTAGCCCCAGGCGAGCAGTTCTTC
-	TRBJ1-2	TRBV4-1	few	CASSQNRDGSYGYTF	TGCGCCAGCAGCCAAAACAGGGACGGCAGCTATGGCTACACCTTC
-	TRBJ1-1	TRBV28	-	CASSRPLGGRNTEAFF	TGTGCCAGCAGTCGACCCCTAGGAGGGAGAAACACTGAAGCTTTCTTT
TRBD1	TRBJ2-5	TRBV5-1	few	CASSPDRVETQYF	TGCGCCAGCAGCCCGGACAGGGTGGAGACCCAGTACTTC
-	TRBJ2-1	TRBV28	-	CASSFSSKGFDEQFF	TGTGCCAGCAGTTTTAGTAGCAAGGGGTTCGATGAGCAGTTCTTC
-	TRBJ2-3	TRBV6-1	few	CASRSPGRPDTQYF	TGTGCCAGCCGATCACCGGGTCGGCCAGATACGCAGTATTTT
TRBD2	TRBJ2-7	TRBV7-8	few	CASSFSGGAYEQYF	TGTGCCAGCAGCTTCAGTGGGGGGGCCTACGAGCAGTACTTC
-	TRBJ2-7	TRBV20-1	few	CSARRPGAGPYEQYF	TGCAGTGCTAGACGTCCCGGGGCAGGCCCCTACGAGCAGTACTTC